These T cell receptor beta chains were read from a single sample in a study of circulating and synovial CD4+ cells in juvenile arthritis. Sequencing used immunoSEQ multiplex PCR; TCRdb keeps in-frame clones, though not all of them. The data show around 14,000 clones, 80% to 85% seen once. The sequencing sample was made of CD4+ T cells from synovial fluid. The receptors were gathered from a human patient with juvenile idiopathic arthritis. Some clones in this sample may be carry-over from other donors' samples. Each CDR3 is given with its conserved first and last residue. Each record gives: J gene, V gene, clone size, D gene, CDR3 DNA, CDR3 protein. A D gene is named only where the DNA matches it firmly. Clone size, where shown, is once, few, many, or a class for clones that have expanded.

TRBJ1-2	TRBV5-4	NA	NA	TGTGCCAGCAGCTTGGGGCTCTATGGCTACACCTTC	CASSLGLYGYTF
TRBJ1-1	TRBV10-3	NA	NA	TGTGCCATCTCAAGAACATTGAACACTGAAGCTTTCTTT	CAISRTLNTEAFF
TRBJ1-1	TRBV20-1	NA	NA	TGCAGTGCTAGGCGGGACACTGAAGCTTTCTTT	CSARRDTEAFF
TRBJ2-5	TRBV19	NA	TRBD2	TGTGCCAGTAGTATTGGGCTAGCGGGGACTCAAGAGACCCAGTACTTC	CASSIGLAGTQETQYF
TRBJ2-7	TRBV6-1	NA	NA	TGTGCCAGCAGGAAAGACAAAGAATACGAGCAGTACTTC	CASRKDKEYEQYF
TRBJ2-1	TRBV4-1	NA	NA	TGCGCCAGCAGCCAAGGGGCAGGGATGATCAATGAGCAGTTCTTC	CASSQGAGMINEQFF
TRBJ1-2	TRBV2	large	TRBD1	TGTGCCAGCAGTGCACAACCGGGACAGGTCTATGGCTACACCTTC	CASSAQPGQVYGYTF
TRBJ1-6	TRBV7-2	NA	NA	TGTGCCAGCAGCTTAAGCCCTCAACCCCTCCACTTT	CASSLSPQPLHF
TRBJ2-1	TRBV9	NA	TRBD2	TGTGCCAGCAGCGTAGGCTTAGCGGGGTCATCCTACAATGAGCAGTTCTTC	CASSVGLAGSSYNEQFF
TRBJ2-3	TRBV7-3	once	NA	TGTGCCAGCAGCCCCGGTTTAGGGGGGGGGAGCACAGATACGCAGTATTTT	CASSPGLGGGSTDTQYF
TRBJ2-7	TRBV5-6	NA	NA	TGTGCCAGCAGCCCTAGTTGGGGGAGGTCCTCCTACGAGCAGTACTTC	CASSPSWGRSSYEQYF
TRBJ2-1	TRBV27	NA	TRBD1	TGTGCCAGCAGATTGGGACAGGCCCAAAATGAGCAGTTCTTC	CASRLGQAQNEQFF
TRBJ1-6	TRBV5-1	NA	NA	TGCGCCAGCAGCTTCGGGGTCCAGGCATCACCCCTCCACTTT	CASSFGVQASPLHF
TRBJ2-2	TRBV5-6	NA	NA	TGTGCCAGCAGCTCGGGCGGGGACACCGGGGAGCTGTTTTTT	CASSSGGDTGELFF
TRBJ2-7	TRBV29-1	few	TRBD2	TGCAGCGTTGAAACCCGTGGACTAGCGGGAGGAGACGAGCAGTACTTC	CSVETRGLAGGDEQYF
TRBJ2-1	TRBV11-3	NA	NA	TGTGCCAGCAGCTCCTTAAACGAGGGTGAGCAGTTCTTC	CASSSLNEGEQFF
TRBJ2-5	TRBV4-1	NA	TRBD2	TGCGCCAGCAGCCCGAATTCGGCTAGCGGCCAAGAGACCCAGTACTTC	CASSPNSASGQETQYF
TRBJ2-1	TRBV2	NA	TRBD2	TGTGCCAGCAGTGAAGGAGCGGGGGACTCCCATTTCTTC	CASSEGAGDSHFF
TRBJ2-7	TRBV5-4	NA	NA	TGTGCCAGCAGCTTGACAGAATCCTACGAGCAGTACTTC	CASSLTESYEQYF
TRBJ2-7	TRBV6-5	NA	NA	TGTGCCAGCAGTTTTTCCGCGGGGCCCCCTCCCTACGAGCAGTACTTC	CASSFSAGPPPYEQYF
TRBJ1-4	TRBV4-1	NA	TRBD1	TGCGCCAGCAGCCGCGGGGGGGCGACAGGGGGCGATGAAAAACTGTTTTTT	CASSRGGATGGDEKLFF
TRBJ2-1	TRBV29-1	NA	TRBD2	TGTAGCGTGATGGGACTAGCGCCTTCCTACAATGAGCAGTTCTTC	CSVMGLAPSYNEQFF
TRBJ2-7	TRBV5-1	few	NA	TGCGCCAGCAGCTTGGTCAGGGCTGGGGAGCAGTACTTC	CASSLVRAGEQYF
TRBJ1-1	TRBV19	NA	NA	TGTGCCAGTAGTCCGACACTGCTTGCGGCTTTCTTT	CASSPTLLAAFF
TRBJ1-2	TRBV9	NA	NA	TGTGCCAGCAGCAATCAACCAACCTTAGTGGACAGAGCTAACTATGGCTACACCTTC	CASSNQPTLVDRANYGYTF
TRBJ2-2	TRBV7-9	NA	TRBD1	TGTGCCAGCAGCTTCCGCCTCAATCGACAGGGGGCAGACGGGGAGCTGTTTTTT	CASSFRLNRQGADGELFF
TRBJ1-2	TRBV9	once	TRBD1	TGTGCCAGCAGCGCGACAGGGTCTAACTATGGCTACACCTTC	CASSATGSNYGYTF
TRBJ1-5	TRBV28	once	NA	TGTGCCAGTAGTTTATCGGAGCAGCCCCAGCATTTT	CASSLSEQPQHF
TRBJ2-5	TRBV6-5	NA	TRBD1	TGTGCCATTACCAGGGGGTCTATTGAGACCCAGTACTTC	CAITRGSIETQYF
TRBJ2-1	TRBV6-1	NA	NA	TGTGCCAGCAGTGATGTCGGTATCATTGAGCAGTTCTTC	CASSDVGIIEQFF
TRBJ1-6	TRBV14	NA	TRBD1	TGTGCCAGCAGCACCTTCCTGGGGGGACAGGGTGGTTCACCCCTCCACTTT	CASSTFLGGQGGSPLHF
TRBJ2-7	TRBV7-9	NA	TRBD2	TGTGCCAGCAGCAGAGAGTATGCCGCGGGGGGCTACGAGCAGTACTTC	CASSREYAAGGYEQYF
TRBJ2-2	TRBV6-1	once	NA	TGTGCCAGCAGTGTCCTATCTGCGAACACCGGGGAGCTGTTTTTT	CASSVLSANTGELFF
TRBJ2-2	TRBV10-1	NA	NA	TGCGCCAGCAGTGAACTTTTGGCCGGGGAGCTGTTTTTT	CASSELLAGELFF
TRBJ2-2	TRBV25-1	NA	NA	TGTGCCAGCGGACAGTACGCGAACACCGGGGAGCTGTTTTTT	CASGQYANTGELFF
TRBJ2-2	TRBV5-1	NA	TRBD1	TGCGCCAGTTGTAGGGACAGCAACACCGGGGAGCTGTTTTTT	CASCRDSNTGELFF
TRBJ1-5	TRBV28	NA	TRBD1	TGTGCCAGCAGTTTATGGGGGAGGGACAGGGGACTTCCTTATTTCAATCAGCCCCAGCATTTT	CASSLWGRDRGLPYFNQPQHF
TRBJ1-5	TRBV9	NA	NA	TGTGCCAGCAGCGTAGGGGGGCCGGAGAGCAATCAGCCCCAGCATTTT	CASSVGGPESNQPQHF
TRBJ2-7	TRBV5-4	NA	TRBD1	TGTGCCAGCAGCTACTCCGGGACAGTAACCTACGAGCAGTACTTC	CASSYSGTVTYEQYF
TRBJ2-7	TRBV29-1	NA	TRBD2	TGCAGCGTCGGGCTAGCGGCCTACGAGCAGTACTTC	CSVGLAAYEQYF
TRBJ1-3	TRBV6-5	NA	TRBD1	TGTGCCAGTGTGGACAGGGCCGCCGGGACCATATATTTT	CASVDRAAGTIYF
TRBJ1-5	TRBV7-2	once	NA	TGTGCCAGCAGCTTCTTGGGAGGTCAGCATCAGCCCCAGCATTTT	CASSFLGGQHQPQHF
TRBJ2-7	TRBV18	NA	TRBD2	TGTGCCAGCTCACCACCTAGCGGGGGGAACTACGAGCAGTACTTC	CASSPPSGGNYEQYF
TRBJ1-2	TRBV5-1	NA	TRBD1	TGCGCCAGCAGCTTGGTGTCAGGGGGATCTGGCTACACCTTC	CASSLVSGGSGYTF
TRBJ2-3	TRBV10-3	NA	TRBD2	TGTGCCATCAGTGATCTGGCGGGGGGCAGCACAGATACGCAGTATTTT	CAISDLAGGSTDTQYF
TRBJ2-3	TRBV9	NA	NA	TGTGCCAGCAGCGTAGGGAGAGTGACAGATACGCAGTATTTT	CASSVGRVTDTQYF
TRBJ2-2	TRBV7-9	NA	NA	TGTGCCAGCAGCCCCGGCGGGGCCAACACCGGGGAGCTGTTTTTT	CASSPGGANTGELFF
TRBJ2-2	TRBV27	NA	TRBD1	TGTGCCAGCAGTTTGGGGACAGGGGCTAGCCGTGAAGCCGGGGAGCTGTTTTTT	CASSLGTGASREAGELFF
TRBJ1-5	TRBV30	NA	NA	TGTGCCTGGGCCCGGGGAGTAGGCAATCAGCCCCAGCATTTT	CAWARGVGNQPQHF
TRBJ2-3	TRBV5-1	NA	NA	TGCGCCAGCAGCTTGGACGGGAATACGCAGTATTTT	CASSLDGNTQYF
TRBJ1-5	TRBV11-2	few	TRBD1	TGTGCCAGCAGTCTTAGAGAGACAGGGCCAAATCAGCCCCAGCATTTT	CASSLRETGPNQPQHF
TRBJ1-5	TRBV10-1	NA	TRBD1	TGCGCCAGCCTGGGACAGGGAGGACATCAGCCCCAGCATTTT	CASLGQGGHQPQHF
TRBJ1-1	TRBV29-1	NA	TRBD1	TGCAGCGTTGGAGGACAGGGGATAGGCACTGAAGCTTTCTTT	CSVGGQGIGTEAFF